This T cell receptor beta chain was observed in a study of shared clonotypes between healthy human individuals. Study-level points and caveats: Some clonotypes were shared by all four sorted-subset donors, while others were not shared. The non-shared ones had lower generation probabilities than the shared ones.

Sorted subsets were amplified in replicate PCRs using 200 to 250 ng DNA, about 30,000 T cell genomes. Here immunoSEQ multiplex PCR was the method, and the copy in TCRdb shows in-frame clones only, minus some. Of 1.4 million to 1.5 million clones listed, roughly 96% are singletons. In regard to this clone: Antigen unknown.

The CDR3 consists of 14 residues. Germline CDR1 is SGHAT and CDR2 is FQNNGV. Trimming left V 5 bases short and J 4 bases short, with 15 bases between. The gene calls are TRBV11-2 and TRBJ2-7; D is perhaps TRBD1 (5 bases). The receptor was derived from a man in his thirties or forties in good health. The sample comprised naive CD4+ T cells sorted from blood. Noted subset: CD45RA+ positively selected. The CDR3 is CASSPQGDGYEQYF. The CDR3 DNA reads as TGTGCCAGCAGCCCTCAGGGCGACGGATACGAGCAGTACTTC.